Each of the 32 T cell receptor beta chains below was sequenced from the same sample in a study of blood T cell repertoires in COVID-19. Here immunoSEQ multiplex PCR was the method, and the copy in TCRdb shows in-frame clones only, minus some. The data contain about 220,000 clones, 85% of them seen just once; the ten biggest clones take up roughly 2.2%. Sequenced sample: peripheral blood. The receptors come from a woman aged 70 to 79 with COVID-19, enrolled during active disease.

The chain uses TRBV19 and TRBJ2-3, with a tentative D call TRBD2 (6 bases). Germline V gene lookup returns CDR1 LNHDA and CDR2 SQIVND (reference sequence). Trimming took 5 bases from V and 5 from J, leaving 17 bases between them. CDR3 length equals 15 residues. CDR3 sequence reads: CASSGSTRSRDTQYF. For the CDR3, the DNA is TGTGCCAGTAGTGGATCGACTAGGAGTAGAGATACGCAGTATTTT.

This chain uses TRBV24-1 with TRBJ1-2; D uncertain. The V gene lost 5 bases and the J gene lost 1 base, with 19 bases spanning the gap. CDR1 is KGHDR and CDR2 is SFDVKD in the germline V gene. The CDR3 is 17 residues long. The CDR3 reads CATSGIPGLRFNYGYTF. The CDR3 DNA reads TGTGCCACCAGTGGGATACCGGGTCTACGGTTTAACTATGGCTACACCTTC.

This clone was recorded only once. The chain combines TRBV19 with TRBJ1-2, with no clear D. V lost 5 bases and J lost 1, with 8 bases in between. Germline-derived CDR1 and CDR2 are LNHDA and SQIVND (reference sequence). The CDR3 runs 13 residues. The DNA for the CDR3 is TGTGCCAGTAGTGGGCCGAGTAACTATGGCTACACCTTC. This sequence encodes CASSGPSNYGYTF.

The V call is TRBV7-2, the J call TRBJ2-7; perhaps TRBD1 as D (6 bases). V was cut by 0 bases and J by 2 bases, with 11 bases left in between. Germline V gives CDR1 SGHTA, CDR2 FQGNSA. This CDR3 is 15 amino acids long. CDR3: CASSLARDTAYEQYF. The CDR3 nucleotides read TGTGCCAGCAGCTTAGCTCGGGACACAGCCTACGAGCAGTACTTC.

This chain joins TRBV11-3 and TRBJ2-5; 7 bases are shared with TRBD2. The CDR3 consists of 14 residues. The germline gives CDR1 SGHNT, CDR2 YENEEA. V lost 5 bases and J lost 1; bases outside the gene matches: 4. The CDR3 nucleotides are TGTGCCAGCAGCACCTGGGGGGGCCAAGAGACCCAGTACTTC. It encodes CASSTWGGQETQYF.

This clone has a handful of counts. The chain couples TRBV2 to TRBJ2-5; weak D call: TRBD2 (6 bases). This CDR3 comprises 15 residues. V lost 3 bases, J lost 1 base, and 12 bases lay in between. Germline CDR1 is SNHLY and CDR2 is FYNNEI. CDR3 DNA: TGTGCCAGCAGTGATGACCCGGGAGCCCAAGAGACCCAGTACTTC. Its protein product is CASSDDPGAQETQYF.

The V and J genes are TRBV28 and TRBJ2-7; 9 bases line up with TRBD2. V shed 6 bases, J shed 0 bases, and the junction held 9 bases outside the gene matches. Germline V CDR1 and CDR2: MDHEN, SYDVKM. The CDR3 totals 16 residues. CDR3 region: CASSPMTSGFSYEQYF. The CDR3 nucleotides are TGTGCCAGCAGCCCAATGACTAGCGGTTTCTCCTACGAGCAGTACTTC. Full variable domain (rest looked up from reference TRBV28 and TRBJ2-7): DVKVTQSSRYLVKRTGEKVFLECVQDMDHENMFWYRQDPGLGLRLIYFSYDVKMKEKGDIPEGYSVSREKKERFSLILESASTNQTSMYLCASSPMTSGFSYEQYFGPGTRLTVT.

This sequence joins TRBV6-2 or TRBV6-3 and TRBJ2-1; tentatively, D is TRBD2 (6 bases). CDR1 and CDR2 from the germline V gene are MNHEY and SVGEGT. This CDR3 region has 15 residues. The ends were cut back, 5 bases at V and 3 bases at J, with 14 bases in the middle. Written as DNA, the CDR3 is TGTGCCAGCAGTACCCGGGACTTCGTCTACAATGAGCAGTTCTTC. Translating gives CASSTRDFVYNEQFF.

This chain links TRBV9 with TRBJ2-1; 9 nucleotides match TRBD2. The length of the CDR3 is 17 residues. V lost 1 base and J lost 7; bases outside the gene matches: 12. CDR1 is SGDLS, CDR2 YYNGEE, per germline. The CDR3 spells CASSVNRGLAGFNEQFF. CDR3 sequence (DNA): TGTGCCAGCAGCGTAAACCGGGGCCTAGCGGGATTTAATGAGCAGTTCTTC.

The chain uses TRBV9 and TRBJ1-1; TRBD1 matches at 7 bases. The CDR3 consists of 15 residues. V shed 0 bases and J 11 bases; nucleotides not matched to a gene: 13. Germline CDR1 is SGDLS and CDR2 is YYNGEE. The CDR3 DNA follows: TGTGCCAGCAGCGTAGGGGGGTTACAGGGGAGTACGGCTTTCTTT. Amino acid sequence: CASSVGGLQGSTAFF. Looking up the rest from reference TRBV9 and TRBJ1-1 gives the full variable domain: DSGVTQTPKHLITATGQRVTLRCSPRSGDLSVYWYQQSLDQGLQFLIQYYNGEERAKGNILERFSAQQFPDLHSELNLSSLELGDSALYFCASSVGGLQGSTAFFGQGTRLTVV.

In its sample, this clone was seen a few times. The chain combines TRBV5-1 with TRBJ2-3, with 9 bases matching TRBD1. The CDR3 has 15 amino acids. V trimming: 4 bases; J trimming: 6 bases; junction bases outside the gene matches: 9. Germline CDR1 and CDR2: SGHRS and YFSETQ. In nucleotides, the CDR3 is TGCGCCAGCAGCCCGGGACAGGGAGGTACGGATACGCAGTATTTT. Translated, it gives CASSPGQGGTDTQYF.

The chain uses TRBV3-1 (or the pseudogene TRBV3-2) and TRBJ1-1; TRBD1 agrees at 9 bases. The CDR3 sequence is 16 residues long. The ends lost 1 base at V and 2 bases at J; junction bases unmatched: 5. Germline CDR1 is LGHDT and CDR2 is YNNKEL (reference sequence). The CDR3 spells CASSQGQGGINTEAFF. Here the CDR3 DNA reads TGTGCCAGCAGCCAAGGACAGGGGGGGATAAACACTGAAGCTTTCTTT.

The chain employs TRBV11-2 and TRBJ2-1; D unresolved. Germline V gives CDR1 SGHAT, CDR2 FQNNGV. This CDR3 region has 13 residues. V was trimmed by 5 bases and J by 4 bases, leaving 9 bases between them. The CDR3 nucleotides read TGTGCCAGCAGCCCCCAGGTATACAATGAGCAGTTCTTC. Translation: CASSPQVYNEQFF.

The chain combines TRBV28 with TRBJ2-7; D not resolved. The CDR3 loop spans 11 amino acids. The V end was cut by 5 bases, the J end by 7 bases, with 9 bases between. Germline values: CDR1 MDHEN, CDR2 SYDVKM. CDR3 loop: CASSETREQYF. The CDR3, as DNA: TGTGCCAGCAGTGAGACACGGGAGCAGTACTTC.

The V call is TRBV9, the J call TRBJ1-6, with D possibly TRBD1 on 5 matching bases. V lost 4 bases, J lost 8 bases, and 19 bases lay in between. CDR1 and CDR2 (germline): SGDLS, YYNGEE. This CDR3 region has 16 residues. In DNA, the CDR3 is TGTGCCAGCAGCCCGGGCGGGGGGGGAGCCTATTCACCCCTCCACTTT. The encoded protein is CASSPGGGGAYSPLHF. The whole variable domain, filled in from reference TRBV9 and TRBJ1-6, reads DSGVTQTPKHLITATGQRVTLRCSPRSGDLSVYWYQQSLDQGLQFLIQYYNGEERAKGNILERFSAQQFPDLHSELNLSSLELGDSALYFCASSPGGGGAYSPLHFGNGTRLTVT.

This rearrangement joins TRBV19 to TRBJ2-3; TRBD2 matches at 14 bases. The trim removed 5 bases at V and 3 bases at J, leaving 7 bases unmatched. From germline, CDR1 is LNHDA and CDR2 SQIVND (reference sequence). CDR3 length: 17 residues. For the CDR3, the DNA is TGTGCCAGTAGTTCGACTAGCGGGGGGGCCTTAACAGATACGCAGTATTTT. This translates into CASSSTSGGALTDTQYF.

This clone was detected once. The gene calls are TRBV19 and TRBJ1-1; D is possibly TRBD1 (5 bases). CDR1 is LNHDA, CDR2 SQIVND, per germline (reference sequence). The CDR3 is 13 amino acids. V was pared by 7 bases and J by 2 bases, with 11 bases between. CDR3 DNA sequence: TGTGCCAGTACAGGGTGGTCCAACACTGAAGCTTTCTTT. It yields the protein CASTGWSNTEAFF.

The V gene is TRBV7-8, the J gene TRBJ2-2; tentative D call: TRBD1 (5 bases). CDR1 and CDR2 from the germline V gene are SGHVS and FQNEAQ. CDR3 length: 15 amino acids. Trimming shortened V by 5 bases and J by 4 bases, and 14 bases separated the two germline ends. The CDR3, as DNA: TGTGCCAGCAGCCCCGACAGTGCTTTCACCGGGGAGCTGTTTTTT. Amino acids: CASSPDSAFTGELFF.

The chain uses TRBV6-5 and TRBJ1-1; a weak D match, TRBD1 (6 bases). Germline V CDR1 and CDR2: MNHEY, SVGAGI. CDR3 length: 15 amino acids. Trimming cost V 6 bases and J 1 base, with 15 bases left between them. CDR3 in amino acids: CASSANRAGNTEAFF. The CDR3 coding sequence is TGTGCCAGCAGCGCAAACAGGGCCGGGAACACTGAAGCTTTCTTT.

The V gene is TRBV4-3, the J gene TRBJ1-5; D is unclear. The length of the CDR3 is 15 residues. Looked up from germline, CDR1 is LGHNA and CDR2 is YSLEER. V shed 0 bases and J shed 6 bases, with 12 bases lying between them. CDR3 in amino acids: CASSQDRSWVQPQHF. The CDR3 coding sequence is TGCGCCAGCAGCCAAGACAGGTCGTGGGTTCAGCCCCAGCATTTT.

The chain is built from TRBV7-8 and TRBJ2-3; 9 nucleotides agree with TRBD2. Trimming removed 4 bases from V and 0 bases from J; junction bases left unmatched: 11. In germline, CDR1 is SGHVS, CDR2 FQNEAQ. This CDR3 contains 18 residues. CDR3 sequence reads: CASSSRPRLAESTDTQYF. The CDR3 DNA reads as TGTGCCAGCAGCTCCCGCCCCCGACTAGCGGAGAGCACAGATACGCAGTATTTT.

The sample holds one count of this clone. The rearrangement links TRBV5-4 to TRBJ2-4; 8 positions agree with TRBD1. The germline V gene has CDR1 SGHNT and CDR2 YYREEE (reference sequence). Trimming cost V 1 base and J 2 bases; bases outside gene matches: 8. The length of the CDR3 is 17 residues. The CDR3 DNA reads as TGTGCCAGCAGCTTGTGGGGGACAGGTCTCTCCAAAAACATTCAGTACTTC. Encoded protein: CASSLWGTGLSKNIQYF.

This clone was seen a handful of times. J is TRBJ2-1 and V is TRBV25-1, with 8 bases identical to TRBD1. CDR1 and CDR2 from the germline V gene are MGHDK and SYGVNS. The CDR3 loop spans 16 amino acids. With 2 bases clipped from V and 5 bases from J, the junction kept 8 bases outside the gene matches. The CDR3: CASSEKGQGMDNEQFF. The DNA of the CDR3 is TGTGCCAGCAGTGAAAAAGGACAGGGAATGGACAATGAGCAGTTCTTC.

This chain connects TRBV2 to TRBJ1-4; maybe TRBD1 (5 bases). Trimming removed 3 bases at V and 0 bases at J, with 5 bases between. The CDR3 covers 14 residues. Germline-derived CDR1 and CDR2 are SNHLY and FYNNEI. The DNA for the CDR3 is TGTGCCAGCAGTGACAGGGCAACTAATGAAAAACTGTTTTTT. This encodes CASSDRATNEKLFF. The full variable domain, rest sourced from reference TRBV2 and TRBJ1-4, is EPEVTQTPSHQVTQMGQEVILRCVPISNHLYFYWYRQILGQKVEFLVSFYNNEISEKSEIFDDQFSVERPDGSNFTLKIRSTKLEDSAMYFCASSDRATNEKLFFGSGTQLSVL.

V gene TRBV7-2 combines with J gene TRBJ1-2, with TRBD1 matching 8 bases. V was pared by 3 bases and J by 4 bases, with 7 bases of the junction left unmatched. The germline V gene has CDR1 SGHTA and CDR2 FQGNSA. The CDR3 loop spans 15 amino acids. The CDR3: CASSFPGQGIYGYTF. DNA of the CDR3: TGTGCCAGCAGCTTCCCCGGACAGGGTATCTATGGCTACACCTTC.

The rearrangement uses TRBV4-3 and TRBJ1-6; D is undetermined. This CDR3 is built from 14 residues. V lost 0 bases, J lost 8 bases, and 8 bases lay in between. In germline, CDR1 is LGHNA, CDR2 YSLEER. CDR3 nucleotides: TGCGCCAGCAGCCAAGAGGCGGAAGATTCACCCCTCCACTTT. Protein product: CASSQEAEDSPLHF.

The chain links TRBV3-1 (or the pseudogene TRBV3-2) to TRBJ1-1; D is ambiguous. The CDR3 is 14 residues long. Between the trimmed V and J ends, which lost 7 bases and 1 base, there was a span of 13 bases. Germline V gene lookup returns CDR1 LGHDT and CDR2 YNNKEL (reference sequence). The DNA for the CDR3 is TGTGCCAGCACACCCCTAGCCGCGAACACTGAAGCTTTCTTT. The encoded protein is CASTPLAANTEAFF.

V is TRBV19 and J is TRBJ2-5; TRBD1 matches at 7 bases. The ends lost 0 bases at V and 2 bases at J; junction bases unmatched: 6. The CDR3 has 16 amino acids. In germline, CDR1 is LNHDA, CDR2 SQIVND (reference sequence). Here the CDR3 DNA reads TGTGCCAGTAGTATAGATCCGACAGGGACACAAGAGACCCAGTACTTC. As protein: CASSIDPTGTQETQYF.

In this sample, this clone turned up once. V gene TRBV4-2 combines with J gene TRBJ1-2; D possibly corresponds to TRBD1 (5 bases). The CDR3 is 14 amino acids. CDR1 is LGHNA and CDR2 is YNFKEQ in the germline V gene. The V and J ends lost 0 bases and 5 bases respectively, with 10 bases between them. CDR3 nucleotides: TGTGCCAGCAGCCAAGAAGGCAGGGCATATGGCTACACCTTC. As protein: CASSQEGRAYGYTF.

This clone was seen a single time. This sequence joins TRBV5-4 and TRBJ1-3; 9 bases are a match to TRBD1. This CDR3 region has 15 residues. The ends lost 3 bases at V and 4 bases at J; junction bases unmatched: 5. Germline lookup yields CDR1 SGHNT and CDR2 YYREEE (reference sequence). The CDR3 sequence is CASSSRDRDGNTIYF. The CDR3 nucleotides are TGTGCCAGCAGCTCCCGGGACAGGGACGGAAACACCATATATTTT.

The V call is TRBV23-1, the J call TRBJ1-2; a possible D gene is TRBD1 (6 bases). TRBV23-1 is known as an ORF, though its function is uncertain. The germline V and J ends were trimmed by 1 base and 8 bases, with 11 bases remaining between them. The CDR3 is 13 residues long. CDR3 sequence reads: CASSQCGRGGYTF. The DNA for the CDR3 is TGCGCCAGCAGTCAATGTGGCAGGGGCGGCTACACCTTC.

CDR3 in DNA: TGTGCCAGCAGGAAACAGGGGTACTCCTACGAGCAGTACTTC. This codes for CASRKQGYSYEQYF. The chain links TRBV27 to TRBJ2-7, with 7 nucleotides matching TRBD1. Unmatched junction bases numbered 5, after V lost 6 bases and J lost 0 bases. The CDR3 runs 14 residues. Germline CDR1 MNHEY, CDR2 SMNVEV (reference sequence).